This T cell receptor beta chain is drawn from a study of blood T cell repertoires in COVID-19. All enrollees were about 18 to 90 years old and from roughly 26 US areas. CDR3 length: 13 residues. Germline trimming cut 0 bases from V and 4 bases from J; bases unmatched to any gene: 0. Germline CDR1 is SGDLS and CDR2 is YYNGEE. Original data processing: Estimates of nucleated cell counts were drawn from the amplification of reference gene primers. Measured with immunoSEQ multiplex PCR; TCRdb has only the in-frame clones, and not every one. The V and J calls and clone size were taken over from that table, and D and trimming were inferred from the DNA. The data hold fewer than 200,000 clones, with about 83% observed a single time.

The receptor's source is a woman in her forties or fifties in a cohort exposed to, infected with or recovered from COVID-19 (not recorded which). This chain connects TRBV9 to TRBJ1-1, with TRBD1 identical over 7 bases. Sequencing was carried out using PBMCs or T cells enriched from blood (not recorded which). The CDR3 is CASSVEGATEAFF. The CDR3 DNA reads TGTGCCAGCAGCGTAGAGGGGGCCACTGAAGCTTTCTTT.